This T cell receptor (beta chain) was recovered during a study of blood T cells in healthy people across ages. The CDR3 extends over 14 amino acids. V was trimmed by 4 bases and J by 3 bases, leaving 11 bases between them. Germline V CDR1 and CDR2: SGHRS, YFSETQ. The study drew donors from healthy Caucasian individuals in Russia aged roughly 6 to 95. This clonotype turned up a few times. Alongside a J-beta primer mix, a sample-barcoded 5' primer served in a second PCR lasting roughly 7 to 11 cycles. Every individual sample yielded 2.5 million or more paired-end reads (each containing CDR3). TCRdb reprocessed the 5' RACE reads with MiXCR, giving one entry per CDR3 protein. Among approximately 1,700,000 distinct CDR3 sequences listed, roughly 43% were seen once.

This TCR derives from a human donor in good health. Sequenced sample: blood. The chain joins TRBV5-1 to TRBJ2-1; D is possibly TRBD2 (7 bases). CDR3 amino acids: CASSGGAIYNEQFF. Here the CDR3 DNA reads TGCGCCAGCAGCGGGGGGGCGATCTACAATGAGCAGTTCTTC.